This entry lists 9 T cell receptor beta chains sequenced from one sample in a study of immune cell composition in non-small cell lung cancer (dated by TCRdb to about 2017). Library method: the immunoSEQ multiplex PCR assay. TCRdb obtained this table from immuneACCESS and retained in-frame rearrangements with V and J assigned. These tables miss some clones; where compared with another copy, unresolved V genes account for less than half of the shortfall, and the remainder is unexplained. The sample records 4,700 or so clones, 71% of which are singletons. The biggest ten clones account for roughly 10% of the sample. Sequenced: lung tumor tissue. Every receptor here comes from a human donor with non-small cell lung cancer.

The V gene is TRBV28, the J gene TRBJ2-3, with D possibly being TRBD2 (5 bases). Germline CDR1 and CDR2: MDHEN and SYDVKM. Trimming pared 6 bases from V and 0 bases from J, leaving 16 bases between. The CDR3 loop spans 16 amino acids. CDR3 sequence (DNA): TGTGCCAGCAGGGGTTCCTCGACGGGAAGCACAGATACGCAGTATTTT. Its protein is CASRGSSTGSTDTQYF.

This chain links TRBV6-1 with TRBJ2-1; D is ambiguous. Deletions cut 3 bases from V and 6 bases from J, with 12 bases between. The CDR3 spans 14 residues. Germline V CDR1 and CDR2: MNHNS, SASEGT. The CDR3 sequence: CASSEMSGSNEQFF. In DNA, the CDR3 is TGTGCCAGCAGTGAGATGTCTGGTAGCAATGAGCAGTTCTTC.

This chain connects TRBV5-8 to TRBJ2-5; 8 bases agree with TRBD1. Germline V lookup: CDR1 SGHTS, CDR2 YDEGEE. The trim removed 4 bases at V and 4 bases at J, leaving 9 bases unmatched. This CDR3 spans 15 amino acids. CDR3 bases: TGTGCCAGCAGCCAGGGACAGGTGGTCGGAGAGACCCAGTACTTC. Translated, it gives CASSQGQVVGETQYF. Looking up the rest from reference TRBV5-8 and TRBJ2-5 gives the full variable domain: EAGVTQSPTHLIKTRGQQATLRCSPISGHTSVYWYQQALGLGLQFLLWYDEGEERNRGNFPPRFSGRQFPNYSSELNVNALELEDSALYLCASSQGQVVGETQYFGPGTRLLVL.

CDR3: CASSLGLLRAANEQFF. In DNA form, the CDR3 reads TGCGCCAGCAGCTTGGGACTTCTACGCGCGGCCAATGAGCAGTTCTTC. The chain employs TRBV5-1 and TRBJ2-1; D gene ambiguous. This CDR3 region has 16 residues. From germline, CDR1 is SGHRS and CDR2 YFSETQ. Trimming pared 0 bases from V and 6 bases from J, leaving 16 bases between.

This clone has just a few counts. The chain joins TRBV5-1 to TRBJ1-4; D may be TRBD1 (5 bases). The CDR3 sequence is 15 residues long. CDR1 is SGHRS, CDR2 YFSETQ, per germline. Trimming cost V 0 bases and J 7 bases, with 13 bases left between them. CDR3 sequence reads: CASSLVGARGEKLFF. CDR3 in DNA: TGCGCCAGCAGCTTGGTAGGGGCGCGGGGTGAAAAACTGTTTTTT.

V and J are TRBV6-5 and TRBJ1-4, with 7 bases aligning to TRBD1. Looked up from germline, CDR1 is MNHEY and CDR2 is SVGAGI. J gave up 2 bases and V 6 bases, and 6 bases lay outside the gene matches. The CDR3 is 15 residues long. The CDR3 nucleotides read TGTGCCAGCAGCCAGACAGGGAGGACTAATGAAAAACTGTTTTTT. Translation: CASSQTGRTNEKLFF.

As DNA, the CDR3 is TGTGCCAGCAGCCCCCGACAGGGTGACACTGAAGCTTTCTTT. This codes for CASSPRQGDTEAFF. The gene calls are TRBV7-8 and TRBJ1-1, with TRBD1 identical over 7 bases. CDR3 size: 14 residues. The germline V gene has CDR1 SGHVS and CDR2 FQNEAQ. Germline trimming cut 5 bases from V and 3 bases from J; bases unmatched to any gene: 6.

This chain joins TRBV30 and TRBJ2-7; maybe TRBD2 (6 bases). Looked up from germline, CDR1 is GTSNPN and CDR2 is SVGIG (reference sequence). The V gene lost 3 bases and the J gene lost 7 bases, with 16 bases spanning the gap. The length of the CDR3 is 13 residues. The CDR3 protein is CAWRGAGIREQYF. The CDR3 nucleotides are TGTGCCTGGAGGGGAGCGGGCATACGGGAGCAGTACTTC.

The chain combines TRBV30 with TRBJ1-3; D is perhaps TRBD1 (5 bases). This CDR3 is 13 amino acids long. Looked up from germline, CDR1 is GTSNPN and CDR2 is SVGIG (reference sequence). V was trimmed by 3 bases and J by 9 bases, leaving 15 bases between them. The CDR3 coding sequence is TGTGCCTGGAGAGGGATGGAGGGACCCACCATATATTTT. Its translation is CAWRGMEGPTIYF. The variable domain in full, with the rest retrieved from reference TRBV30 and TRBJ1-3, is SQTIHQWPATLVQPVGSPLSLECTVEGTSNPNLYWYRQAAGRGLQLLFYSVGIGQISSEVPQNLSASRPQDRQFILSSKKLLLSDSGFYLCAWRGMEGPTIYFGEGSWLTVV.